The 23 T cell receptor beta chains below were found in one sample sequenced in a study of regulatory T cells in long-lasting Graves disease. Construction of TCR beta libraries relied on iRepertoire HTBI primers and on Arm-PCR targeting CDR3 regions. TCRdb called the multiplex PCR reads again in MiXCR, with one record for every CDR3 protein. The sample has approximately 400,000 distinct CDR3 sequences; roughly a sixth are singletons. The time point: newly diagnosed GD, antithyroid drugs for less than 3 months. Making the TCR library involved RNA that had been extracted from PBMCs. The specimen was peripheral blood mononuclear cells (PBMCs), collected at new diagnosis, from a patient treated with antithyroid drugs. The receptors come from a female donor with Graves disease.

The genes are TRBV6-1 and TRBJ1-3; a weak D match, TRBD1 (6 bases). Trimming took off 7 bases at V and 3 bases at J, with 19 bases between the two ends. The CDR3 runs to 16 residues. CDR1 is MNHNS and CDR2 is SASEGT in the germline V gene. The CDR3 region has the DNA TGTGCCAGCACCCCACCGGAGGGGGGGATTGGAAACACCATATATTTT. Residues: CASTPPEGGIGNTIYF.

Comments on this clonotype: With a far larger clone one base away, a read error is the likely cause. The chain recombines TRBV10-3 with TRBJ2-5, with TRBD2 matching 13 bases. There are 17 residues in the CDR3. J was trimmed by 5 bases and V by 4 bases; bases with no gene match: 10. CDR1 is ENHRY, CDR2 SYGVKD, per germline. CDR3 amino acids: CAISGARTSGSWETQYF. The CDR3 nucleotides are TGTGCCATCAGTGGGGCCCGGACTAGCGGGAGTTGGGAGACCCAGTACTTC.

This clonotype showed up many times. The chain is built from TRBV7-9 and TRBJ2-5; a weak D match, TRBD1 (5 bases). CDR1 and CDR2 (germline): SEHNR, FQNEAQ (reference sequence). Between the trimmed V and J ends, which lost 1 base and 5 bases, there was a span of 23 bases. The CDR3 is made up of 18 amino acids. This CDR3 is CASSLGQGYSIGHETQYF. The CDR3 region has the DNA TGTGCCAGCAGCTTAGGCCAGGGTTATTCCATCGGACACGAGACCCAGTACTTC.

This clonotype was counted many times. The chain has TRBV27 and TRBJ1-2; D uncertain. Germline V CDR1 and CDR2: MNHEY, SMNVEV (reference sequence). V was shortened by 3 bases and J by 0 bases, with 5 bases between the two germline ends. This CDR3 has 13 residues. CDR3 in DNA: TGTGCCAGCAGTTTGCAACCTAACTATGGCTACACCTTC. It translates to CASSLQPNYGYTF.

V usage is TRBV5-4 and J usage is TRBJ1-2; a weak D match, TRBD1 (6 bases). This CDR3 is built from 14 residues. The V gene's germline CDR1 is SGHNT and CDR2 YYREEE (reference sequence). Trimming removed 1 base at V and 6 bases at J, with 13 bases between. As DNA, the CDR3 is TGTGCCAGCAGCTTGTGGAGGGGGTCTCATGGCTACACCTTC. Translating it yields CASSLWRGSHGYTF.

Ten or more counts support this clonotype. This rearrangement joins TRBV12-3 or TRBV12-4 to TRBJ2-5, with 10 bases lining up with TRBD1. This CDR3 spans 15 amino acids. The V segment lost 6 bases and the J segment 5 bases; nucleotides outside the gene matches: 9. For the CDR3, the DNA is TGTGCCAGCAGCATTGACAGGGGGCAGGGGGAGACCCAGTACTTC. Residues: CASSIDRGQGETQYF.

At least ten counts were recorded for this clonotype. The rearrangement joins TRBV20-1 to TRBJ1-4; unclear D gene. Trimming shortened V by 0 bases and J by 3 bases, and 11 bases separated the two germline ends. The CDR3 sequence is 15 residues long. Germline V gives CDR1 DFQATT, CDR2 SNEGSKA (reference sequence). The DNA of the CDR3 is TGCAGTGCTAGAGACCCACGGGGATCTAATGAAAAACTGTTTTTT. It is translated as CSARDPRGSNEKLFF.

The gene calls are TRBV6-1 and TRBJ2-1, with D perhaps matching TRBD1 (6 bases). The CDR3 totals 14 residues. CDR1 MNHNS and CDR2 SASEGT come from the germline V gene. V shed 3 bases and J shed 8 bases, with 14 bases lying between them. The CDR3 sequence is CASSDRGRNDEQFF. CDR3 nucleotide sequence: TGTGCCAGCAGTGACAGGGGTCGGAACGATGAGCAGTTCTTC.

This clonotype was counted between two and nine times. The rearrangement uses TRBV30 and TRBJ1-4, with D tentatively TRBD1 (5 bases). The CDR3 extends over 16 amino acids. Germline values: CDR1 GTSNPN, CDR2 SVGIG (reference sequence). The V end lost 2 bases, the J end lost 0 bases, and 13 bases lay between the germline ends. CDR3 sequence reads: CAWSWGDGATNEKLFF. DNA for the CDR3: TGTGCCTGGAGTTGGGGGGACGGCGCAACTAATGAAAAACTGTTTTTT. Variable domain in full (rest from reference TRBV30 and TRBJ1-4): SQTIHQWPATLVQPVGSPLSLECTVEGTSNPNLYWYRQAAGRGLQLLFYSVGIGQISSEVPQNLSASRPQDRQFILSSKKLLLSDSGFYLCAWSWGDGATNEKLFFGSGTQLSVL.

Only a few counts were recorded for this clonotype. The chain joins TRBV7-9 to TRBJ2-2; D is perhaps TRBD1 or TRBD2 (5 bases each). The CDR3 is 17 residues long. Germline-derived CDR1 and CDR2 are SEHNR and FQNEAQ (reference sequence). Trimming took 8 bases from V and 1 from J, leaving 20 bases between them. The CDR3 DNA is TGTGCCAGCCCTCTATTAGCCGGGACCGAGAACACCGGGGAGCTGTTTTTT. Amino acid sequence: CASPLLAGTENTGELFF.

Worth noting for this clonotype: A much bigger clone sits one base away, suggesting this may be a read error. The chain employs TRBV6-5 and TRBJ2-5; D ambiguous. The CDR3 spans 17 residues. CDR1 and CDR2 (germline): MNHEY, SVGAGI. Deletions cut 4 bases from V and 7 bases from J, with 25 bases between. Written as DNA, the CDR3 is TGTGCCAGCAGTTGTTCTCAAATCGGACCTACTGGTGGGACCCAGTACTTC. Its translation: CASSCSQIGPTGGTQYF.

This chain joins TRBV6-1 and TRBJ2-7, with D possibly called TRBD1 or TRBD2 (5 bases each). Germline CDR1 MNHNS, CDR2 SASEGT. The CDR3 has 15 residues. Trimming stripped 6 bases from V and 4 bases from J, with 19 bases between. CDR3 sequence reads: CASSRTAGALYEQYF. CDR3 in DNA: TGTGCCAGCAGCCGAACCGCCGGGGCCTTGTACGAGCAGTACTTC.

This clonotype was observed at least ten times. The chain uses TRBV6-1 and TRBJ2-7, with D tentatively TRBD1 (6 bases). The V and J ends lost 5 bases and 6 bases respectively, with 11 bases between them. Germline CDR1 and CDR2: MNHNS and SASEGT. The CDR3 has 12 amino acids. The CDR3 region is CASSKTGLEQYF. The CDR3 DNA reads TGTGCCAGCAGTAAGACAGGCCTCGAGCAGTACTTC.

This clonotype appeared once. The chain combines TRBV6-2 or TRBV6-3 with TRBJ2-1; 8 bases are a match to TRBD1. The germline V gene has CDR1 MNHEY and CDR2 SVGEGT. Trimming cost V 2 bases and J 7 bases; bases outside gene matches: 7. The CDR3 totals 15 residues. CDR3 bases: TGTGCCAGCAGTTACACGACAGGGGTGTGGAATGAGCAGTTCTTC. Amino acids: CASSYTTGVWNEQFF.

The sample holds many counts of this clonotype. The chain combines TRBV28 with TRBJ1-5; TRBD1 matches at 12 bases. The CDR3 loop spans 17 amino acids. V shed 6 bases, J shed 9 bases, and the junction held 15 bases outside the gene matches. CDR1 is MDHEN and CDR2 is SYDVKM in the germline V gene. CDR3 protein: CASSPRGGQGAFVPQHF. DNA of the CDR3: TGTGCCAGCAGCCCCCGTGGGGGACAGGGGGCTTTCGTGCCCCAGCATTTT.

This clonotype was counted many times. The V and J genes are TRBV28 and TRBJ2-1; 10 positions match TRBD2. CDR1 is MDHEN and CDR2 is SYDVKM in the germline V gene. V was clipped by 3 bases and J by 8 bases; unmatched bases: 4. The CDR3 is 14 amino acids. The CDR3 bases are TGTGCCAGCAGTTTGCTAGCGGGAGAGGATGAGCAGTTCTTC. Its translation is CASSLLAGEDEQFF.

This clonotype turned up a few times. The chain couples TRBV6-2 or TRBV6-3 to TRBJ2-5; no clear D. V was pared by 6 bases and J by 2 bases, with 13 bases between. CDR1 is MNHEY, CDR2 SVGEGT, per germline. CDR3 length: 14 amino acids. CDR3 nucleotides: TGTGCCAGCAGCTCTACGGCAAGTCAAGAGACCCAGTACTTC. Protein sequence: CASSSTASQETQYF.

The chain uses TRBV7-2 and TRBJ2-7, with 8 nucleotides matching TRBD1. V lost 6 bases, J lost 1 base, and 8 bases stayed unmatched. Germline V gene data show CDR1 as SGHTA and CDR2 as FQGNSA. The CDR3 length is 15 residues. The DNA for the CDR3 is TGTGCCAGCAGTTCAGTAGGGACAGGTTCCTACGAGCAGTACTTC. This translates into CASSSVGTGSYEQYF.

In its sample, this clonotype was seen many times. The chain has TRBV28 and TRBJ2-5; 8 bases match TRBD2. V dropped 6 bases and J dropped 2; count of bases not matched to a gene: 5. This CDR3 has 14 amino acids. The germline gives CDR1 MDHEN, CDR2 SYDVKM. The CDR3 nucleotides read TGTGCCAGCAGACTTAGCGGGATTCAAGAGACCCAGTACTTC. Translated: CASRLSGIQETQYF.

This clonotype came up many times. This chain uses TRBV7-2 with TRBJ2-5; D possibly corresponds to TRBD1 (6 bases). CDR3 length equals 14 residues. V dropped 4 bases and J dropped 5 bases, with 14 bases sitting between them. Germline V gives CDR1 SGHTA, CDR2 FQGNSA. The CDR3 nucleotides read TGTGCCAGCAGCTCCCAGACCCAGGGGGAGACCCAGTACTTC. Protein product: CASSSQTQGETQYF.

This clonotype was recorded at least ten times. The chain recombines TRBV29-1 with TRBJ1-2; D perhaps matches TRBD1 (5 bases). From germline, CDR1 is SQVTM and CDR2 ANQGSEA. V gave up 7 bases and J gave up 6 bases, with 12 bases separating them. CDR3 length equals 11 residues. CDR3 DNA: TGCAGCGCGCGGGGGGGGAATGGCTACACCTTC. Its translation is CSARGGNGYTF.

This clonotype was seen just once. The rearrangement uses TRBV18 and TRBJ1-2; perhaps TRBD1 as D (5 bases). The CDR3 sequence is 15 residues long. Trimming shortened V by 4 bases and J by 6 bases, and 18 bases separated the two germline ends. Germline-derived CDR1 and CDR2 are KGHSH and LQKENI. CDR3 sequence (DNA): TGTGCCAGCTCACGGGTGGCAGGGAGGAGTGATGGCTACACCTTC. It codes for CASSRVAGRSDGYTF.

This clonotype appeared many times. This chain connects TRBV12-3 or TRBV12-4 to TRBJ2-5; D ambiguous. Trimming took off 5 bases at V and 1 base at J, with 8 bases between the two ends. This CDR3 is built from 13 residues. As DNA, the CDR3 is TGTGCCAGCAGTCCAGAATCCCAAGAGACCCAGTACTTC. This gives the protein CASSPESQETQYF.